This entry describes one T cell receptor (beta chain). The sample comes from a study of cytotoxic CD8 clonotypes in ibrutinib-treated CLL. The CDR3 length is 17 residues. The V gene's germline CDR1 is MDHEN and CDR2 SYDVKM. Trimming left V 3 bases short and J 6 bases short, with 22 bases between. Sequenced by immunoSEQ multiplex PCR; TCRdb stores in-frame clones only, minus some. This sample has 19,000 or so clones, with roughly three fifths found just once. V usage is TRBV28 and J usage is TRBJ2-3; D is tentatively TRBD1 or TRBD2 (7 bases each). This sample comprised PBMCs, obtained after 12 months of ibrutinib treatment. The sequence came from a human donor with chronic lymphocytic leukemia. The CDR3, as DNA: TGTGCCAGCAGTTTCGGGCCCGAGGGGGCGGGAGTTGATACGCAGTATTTT. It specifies CASSFGPEGAGVDTQYF.